Presented here are 4 T cell receptor beta chains from one specimen sequenced in a study of beta chain features in type 1 diabetes. What was sequenced were expressed TCRB transcripts, since all of the isolated RNA had been reverse transcribed. The repertoire was sequenced with immunoSEQ multiplex PCR; TCRdb's copy has only in-frame clones and lacks some. The table includes nearly 250,000 clones, 13% to 15% detected once. The sample comprised naive CD4+ T cells from blood. The source of these receptors is a woman aged 40-49 years in good health.

The genes are TRBV11-3 and TRBJ1-2; D remains unclear. Between the trimmed V and J ends, which lost 11 bases and 3 bases, there was a span of 19 bases. There are 14 residues in the CDR3. Germline V gene lookup returns CDR1 SGHNT and CDR2 YENEEA. For the CDR3, the DNA is TGTGCCGCGCGATTCGGGGTGGCCGACTATGGCTACACCTTC. It translates to CAARFGVADYGYTF.

V is TRBV18 and J is TRBJ1-3; D not resolved. This CDR3 is built from 14 residues. Trimming pared 5 bases from V and 0 bases from J, leaving 8 bases between. CDR1 and CDR2 from the germline V gene are KGHSH and LQKENI. CDR3 DNA: TGTGCCAGCTCAAGCGTTGACTCTGGAAACACCATATATTTT. It is translated as CASSSVDSGNTIYF.

V and J are TRBV7-2 and TRBJ1-4, with 9 nucleotides matching TRBD1. V lost 7 bases to trimming and J lost 8 bases; unmatched junction nucleotides: 11. The CDR3 covers 15 residues. CDR1 SGHTA and CDR2 FQGNSA come from the germline V gene. CDR3 sequence (DNA): TGTGCCAGCACTATGATGGGACAGGGTCAGGAAAAACTGTTTTTT. As protein: CASTMMGQGQEKLFF.

The chain joins TRBV19 to TRBJ2-3; 16 bases line up with TRBD2. This CDR3 is built from 17 residues. Unmatched junction bases numbered 2, after V lost 5 bases and J lost 0 bases. The germline V gene encodes CDR1 LNHDA and CDR2 SQIVND (reference sequence). CDR3 coding DNA: TGTGCCAGTAGTGGGACTAGCGGGGGGGTGAGCACAGATACGCAGTATTTT. Protein product: CASSGTSGGVSTDTQYF.